This T cell receptor beta chain was sequenced during a study of T cell changes during pregnancy in multiple sclerosis (dated by TCRdb to 2018 to 2020). Broadly, across the study: In women with multiple sclerosis, the researchers looked at how the T cell repertoire shifted as pregnancy progressed.

Libraries were constructed by the immunoSEQ multiplex PCR assay. TCRdb limited this immuneACCESS table to in-frame rearrangements with V and J called. A share of clones is missing; checked studies link under half to unresolved V genes, and the rest is unexplained. The sample records 100,000 or so clones, almost 95% of which are singletons. The ten largest clones add up to approximately 0.88% of the sample. In regard to this clone: What this receptor recognizes is not known. No base quality values were provided; no much bigger clone lies one nucleotide off.

Via the germline V gene (reference sequence), CDR1 is LNHDA and CDR2 SQIVND. V is cut back by 4 bases and J by 6 bases, with 8 bases in the junction unmatched. Counted from cysteine to phenylalanine, this CDR3 has 14 amino acids. Only the CDR3 DNA stays, 42 bases, in frame from base 1. This TCR derives from a female donor with multiple sclerosis, enrolled in a pregnancy study. Sequencing used peripheral blood, obtained before pregnancy. This chain is built from TRBV19 and TRBJ1-2, with 7 central nucleotides matching TRBD1. The DNA is TGTGCCAGTAGTAGCGACAGGGTGATGGATGGCTACACCTTC. Its protein is CASSSDRVMDGYTF. With the portions outside the CDR3 filled from the reference TRBV19 and TRBJ1-2 genes, the complete variable region becomes DGGITQSPKYLFRKEGQNVTLSCEQNLNHDAMYWYRQDPGQGLRLIYYSQIVNDFQKGDIAEGYSVSREKKESFPLTVTSAQKNPTAFYLCASSSDRVMDGYTFGSGTRLTVV.